This entry lists 18 T cell receptor beta chains sequenced from one sample in a study of regulatory T cells in long-lasting Graves disease. Sequencing libraries for TCR beta were prepared with iRepertoire HTBI primers and Arm-PCR of CDR3 regions. TCRdb used MiXCR to reprocess the multiplex PCR reads, holding one entry per CDR3 protein. The profile shows fewer than 450,000 distinct CDR3 sequences, about a quarter of them singletons. Time point indicated: persistent/refractory GD, antithyroid drugs over 5 years with positive TRAb. The authors made the TCR library using RNA they extracted from PBMCs. The sample here was peripheral blood mononuclear cells (PBMCs), taken when the disease was refractory, from a patient treated with antithyroid drugs. The source of these receptors is a female donor with Graves disease.

This clonotype showed up many times. The chain employs TRBV2 and TRBJ1-5; the D is unclear. V was trimmed by 1 base and J by 0 bases, leaving 7 bases between them. The CDR3 is 15 residues long. Germline CDR1 reads SNHLY; CDR2 reads FYNNEI. The DNA for the CDR3 is TGTGCCAGCAGTGAAGGACGGCTTAGCAATCAGCCCCAGCATTTT. Protein: CASSEGRLSNQPQHF.

This clonotype was observed a few times. The V gene is TRBV14, the J gene TRBJ1-2; perhaps TRBD1 as D (5 bases). CDR1 SGHDN and CDR2 FVKESK come from the germline V gene. The CDR3 is 14 residues long. V lost 0 bases and J lost 7, with 12 bases in between. The CDR3 loop reads CASSQDAGYGGYTF. The CDR3 bases are TGTGCCAGCAGCCAAGACGCAGGGTACGGTGGCTACACCTTC.

The table lists this clonotype with a few counts. This sequence joins TRBV20-1 and TRBJ2-3; D is possibly TRBD1 (5 bases). Germline CDR1 is DFQATT and CDR2 is SNEGSKA (reference sequence). The CDR3 is made up of 14 amino acids. The V end lost 5 bases, the J end lost 2 bases, and 14 bases lay between the germline ends. The CDR3 DNA follows: TGCAGTGCTGGAGTGCAGGGCTACACAGATACGCAGTATTTT. Translating gives CSAGVQGYTDTQYF.

This clonotype appeared a single time. The J gene is TRBJ2-2, the V gene TRBV9, with D uncertain. Deletions cut 0 bases from V and 7 bases from J, with 7 bases between. The CDR3 covers 13 residues. CDR1 is SGDLS and CDR2 is YYNGEE in the germline V gene. The CDR3 region is CASSVVLGGELFF. The CDR3 region has the DNA TGTGCCAGCAGCGTAGTACTTGGCGGGGAGCTGTTTTTT.

This clonotype was recorded at least ten times. The chain joins TRBV7-2 to TRBJ2-5; possible D gene TRBD2, 6 bases. The V gene's germline CDR1 is SGHTA and CDR2 FQGNSA. Trimming left V 8 bases short and J 2 bases short, with 15 bases between. The CDR3 runs to 14 residues. CDR3 amino acids: CASCEGGAQETQYF. The CDR3 region has the DNA TGTGCCAGCTGTGAGGGAGGAGCTCAAGAGACCCAGTACTTC.

This clonotype appeared many times. The chain links TRBV2 to TRBJ1-2; D is unclear. In germline, CDR1 is SNHLY, CDR2 FYNNEI. Deletions cut 1 base from V and 5 bases from J, with 11 bases between. This CDR3 is built from 14 residues. CDR3 nucleotides: TGTGCCAGCAGTGAAGTGGGCAGTCAGTATGGCTACACCTTC. Translated, it gives CASSEVGSQYGYTF.

This clonotype was recorded a few times. J is TRBJ1-5 and V is TRBV2, with D perhaps TRBD1 (5 bases). Germline CDR1 reads SNHLY; CDR2 reads FYNNEI. The V gene lost 6 bases and the J gene lost 2 bases, with 8 bases spanning the gap. This CDR3 contains 13 residues. CDR3 loop: CASRAGRNQPQHF. CDR3 sequence (DNA): TGTGCCAGCAGGGCAGGGCGCAATCAGCCCCAGCATTTT.

As regards this clonotype: No conserved phenylalanine or tryptophan is present at the end of the CDR3, so a read error is the likely explanation. The gene calls are TRBV28 and TRBJ2-2; 12 nucleotides line up with TRBD2. V lost 10 bases, J lost 3 bases, and 18 bases stayed unmatched. The CDR3 is 19 amino acids. Germline values: CDR1 MDHEN, CDR2 SYDVKM. In DNA form, the CDR3 reads TGTGCCACCTTGGGCTGGGACACCTGGACTAGCGGGGACACCGGGGAGCTGTTTCTT. It specifies CATLGWDTWTSGDTGELFL.

The chain joins TRBV5-6 to TRBJ2-5; TRBD2 might be the D (5 bases). Per the germline V gene, CDR1 is SGHDT and CDR2 is YYEEEE. The CDR3 runs 16 residues. V lost 3 bases and J 4 bases, leaving 19 bases between the germline ends. Written as DNA, the CDR3 is TGTGCCAGCAGCTCTACTGGTAGCGCAGAACGAGAGACCCAGTACTTC. It translates to CASSSTGSAERETQYF.

The chain links TRBV28 to TRBJ1-1; D uncertain. Looked up from germline, CDR1 is MDHEN and CDR2 is SYDVKM. The V and J ends lost 4 bases and 0 bases respectively, with 15 bases between them. CDR3 length: 16 residues. DNA for the CDR3: TGTGCCAGCAGTTCCCGGGGAGGCCGCATGAACACTGAAGCTTTCTTT. Protein product: CASSSRGGRMNTEAFF. The full variable domain, completed using reference TRBV28 and TRBJ1-1, is DVKVTQSSRYLVKRTGEKVFLECVQDMDHENMFWYRQDPGLGLRLIYFSYDVKMKEKGDIPEGYSVSREKKERFSLILESASTNQTSMYLCASSSRGGRMNTEAFFGQGTRLTVV.

CDR3 region: CASSLGLAGPGGQFF. The CDR3 nucleotides read TGTGCCAGCAGCTTGGGACTAGCGGGACCCGGAGGGCAGTTCTTC. This chain uses TRBV7-6 with TRBJ2-5, with 13 bases matching TRBD2. The DNA end is more similar to TRBJ2-1, so the J call may be wrong. The germline V gene has CDR1 SGHVS and CDR2 FNYEAQ. The CDR3 covers 15 residues.

The chain joins TRBV2 to TRBJ1-3, with 9 bases that match TRBD1. The germline V gene encodes CDR1 SNHLY and CDR2 FYNNEI. This CDR3 region has 15 residues. V gave up 6 bases and J gave up 1 base; unmatched junction bases: 4. The CDR3 region has the DNA TGTGCCAGCAGACTGGGGACAGGGTCTGGAAACACCATATATTTT. Translated, it gives CASRLGTGSGNTIYF.

The CDR3 protein is CASSSGTVGMRAEKLFF. The CDR3 DNA sequence: TGTGCCAGCAGCTCCGGGACAGTCGGTATGCGGGCTGAAAAACTGTTTTTT. J is TRBJ1-4 and V is TRBV2; TRBD1 matches 7 bases. Trimming took 6 bases from V and 7 from J; bases not matched to a gene: 17. This CDR3 comprises 17 residues. The V gene's germline CDR1 is SNHLY and CDR2 FYNNEI.

This clonotype was counted only a few times. The chain has TRBV25-1 and TRBJ1-2; 8 bases fit TRBD1. V dropped 4 bases and J dropped 4; count of bases not matched to a gene: 5. The CDR3 totals 14 residues. The germline CDR1 and CDR2 sequences are MGHDK and SYGVNS. The CDR3 DNA is TGTGCCAGCAGTGTAACTACAGGGGGCTATGGCTACACCTTC. Its protein product is CASSVTTGGYGYTF.

This clonotype was picked up a small number of times. J is TRBJ2-6 and V is TRBV2; D unresolved. CDR1 SNHLY and CDR2 FYNNEI come from the germline V gene. V was pared by 6 bases and J by 2 bases, with 11 bases between. This CDR3 has 15 amino acids. DNA of the CDR3: TGTGCCAGCAGCGCTAGGGAAACTGGGGCCAACGTCCTGACTTTC. It specifies CASSARETGANVLTF.

This clonotype was detected only a few times. The chain is built from TRBV20-1 and TRBJ2-7; 10 bases fit TRBD2. The CDR3 has 14 amino acids. J lost 4 bases, V lost 5 bases, and 8 bases had no gene match. In germline, CDR1 is DFQATT, CDR2 SNEGSKA (reference sequence). The CDR3 sequence is CSAPLLAGRYEQYF. The CDR3 nucleotides read TGCAGTGCTCCATTACTAGCGGGGCGTTACGAGCAGTACTTC.

V and J are TRBV6-1 and TRBJ2-5, with D tentatively TRBD2 (5 bases). The CDR3 contains 14 residues. Germline-derived CDR1 and CDR2 are MNHNS and SASEGT. Trimming took off 9 bases at V and 5 bases at J, with 19 bases between the two ends. The DNA of the CDR3 is TGTGCCAGGACCAAGTCCGGAGGTTTTGAGACCCAGTACTTC. Residues: CARTKSGGFETQYF.

This clonotype was found many times. V and J are TRBV28 and TRBJ2-7; 7 bases are shared with TRBD1. There are 13 residues in the CDR3. The germline gives CDR1 MDHEN, CDR2 SYDVKM. V was clipped by 2 bases and J by 8 bases; unmatched bases: 6. The CDR3 here is CASSLGQQGKQYF. The CDR3 coding sequence is TGTGCCAGCAGTTTAGGCCAACAGGGGAAGCAGTACTTC.